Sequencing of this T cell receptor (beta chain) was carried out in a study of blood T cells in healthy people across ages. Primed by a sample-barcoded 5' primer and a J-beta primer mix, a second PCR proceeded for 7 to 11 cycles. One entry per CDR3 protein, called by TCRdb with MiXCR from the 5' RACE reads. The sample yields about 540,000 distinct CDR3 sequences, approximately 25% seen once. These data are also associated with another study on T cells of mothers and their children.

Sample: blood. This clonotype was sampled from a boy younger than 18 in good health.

Here the CDR3 DNA reads TGTGCCAGCAGTTTAGCTCGGGAGGACCAAGAGACCCAGTACTTC. This encodes CASSLAREDQETQYF. J is TRBJ2-5 and V is TRBV12-3 or TRBV12-4, with 7 bases identical to TRBD2. The CDR3 consists of 15 residues. The junction had 1 base not matched to a gene; V was cut back by 0 bases and J by 0 bases.